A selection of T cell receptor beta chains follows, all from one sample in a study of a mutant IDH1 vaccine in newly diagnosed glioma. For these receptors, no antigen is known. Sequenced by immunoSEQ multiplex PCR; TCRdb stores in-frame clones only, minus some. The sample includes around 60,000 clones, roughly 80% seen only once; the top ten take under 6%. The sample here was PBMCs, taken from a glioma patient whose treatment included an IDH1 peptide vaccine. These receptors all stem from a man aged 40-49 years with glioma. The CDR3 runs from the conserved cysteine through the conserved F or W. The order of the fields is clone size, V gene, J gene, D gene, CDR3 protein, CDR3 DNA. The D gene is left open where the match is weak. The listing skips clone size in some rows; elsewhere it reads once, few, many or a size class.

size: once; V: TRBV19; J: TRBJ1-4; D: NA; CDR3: CASQGRRNEKLFF; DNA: TGTGCCAGCCAAGGGCGGAGGAATGAAAAACTGTTTTTT
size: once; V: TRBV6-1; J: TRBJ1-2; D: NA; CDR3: CASSPYGAGSYGYTF; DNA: TGTGCCAGCAGTCCGTACGGGGCAGGCTCCTATGGCTACACCTTC
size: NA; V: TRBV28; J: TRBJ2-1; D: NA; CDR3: CASSQGPQFF; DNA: TGTGCCAGCAGCCAGGGACCACAGTTCTTC
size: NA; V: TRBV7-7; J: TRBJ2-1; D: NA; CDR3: CASSSSGSEQFF; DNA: TGTGCTAGCAGCTCATCGGGGAGTGAGCAGTTCTTC
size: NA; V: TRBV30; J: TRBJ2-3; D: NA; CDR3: CAWSGRRGSTDTQYF; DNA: TGTGCCTGGAGTGGTCGGCGGGGAAGCACAGATACGCAGTATTTT
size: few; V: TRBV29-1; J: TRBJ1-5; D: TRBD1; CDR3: CSVGQGRNQPQHF; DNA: TGCAGCGTCGGACAGGGCCGCAATCAGCCCCAGCATTTT
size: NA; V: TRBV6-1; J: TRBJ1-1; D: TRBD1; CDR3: CASSVGQGGLGSAFF; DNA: TGTGCCAGCAGTGTAGGACAGGGAGGTCTTGGGTCAGCTTTCTTT
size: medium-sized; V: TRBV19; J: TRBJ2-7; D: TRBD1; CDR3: CASSKPDRGYEQYF; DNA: TGTGCCAGTAGTAAGCCGGACAGGGGCTACGAGCAGTACTTC
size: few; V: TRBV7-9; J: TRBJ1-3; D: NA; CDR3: CASSFEPGRTSGNTIYF; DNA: TGTGCCAGCAGCTTTGAACCGGGACGGACCTCTGGAAACACCATATATTTT
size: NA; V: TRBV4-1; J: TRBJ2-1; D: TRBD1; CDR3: CASSHPGQGLREQFF; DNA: TGCGCCAGCAGCCATCCCGGACAGGGCCTACGGGAGCAGTTCTTC
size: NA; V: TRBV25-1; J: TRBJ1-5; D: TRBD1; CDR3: CASSAGQGPNQPQHF; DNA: TGTGCCAGCAGTGCAGGACAGGGTCCCAATCAGCCCCAGCATTTT
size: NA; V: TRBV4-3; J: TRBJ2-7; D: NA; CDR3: CASSQDTGRYEQYF; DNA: TGCGCCAGCAGCCAAGATACAGGGAGGTACGAGCAGTACTTC
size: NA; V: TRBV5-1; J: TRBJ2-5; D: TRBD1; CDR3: CASSREGARRKETQYF; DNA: TGCGCCAGCAGCCGCGAGGGGGCGAGGCGGAAAGAGACCCAGTACTTC
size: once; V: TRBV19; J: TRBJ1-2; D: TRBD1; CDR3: CASSIPGTVYGYTF; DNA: TGTGCCAGTAGTATTCCCGGGACAGTCTATGGCTACACCTTC
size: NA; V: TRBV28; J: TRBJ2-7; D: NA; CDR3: CASSPGGAYEQYF; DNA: TGTGCCAGCAGTCCCGGGGGAGCTTACGAGCAGTACTTC
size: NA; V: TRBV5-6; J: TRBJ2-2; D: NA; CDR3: CASSLFGTGELFF; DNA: TGTGCCAGCAGTCTCTTCGGTACCGGGGAGCTGTTTTTT
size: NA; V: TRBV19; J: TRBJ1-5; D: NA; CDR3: CASTEGGRVITAQHF; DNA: TGTGCCAGTACCGAAGGAGGGCGAGTCATAACGGCCCAGCATTTT
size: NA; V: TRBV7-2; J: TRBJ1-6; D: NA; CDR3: CASSLDRVPLHF; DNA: TGTGCCAGCAGCTTGGACCGCGTACCCCTCCACTTT
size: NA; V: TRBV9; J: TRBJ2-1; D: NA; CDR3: CASSSPTGGTGYNNEQFF; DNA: TGTGCCAGCAGCTCCCCTACGGGGGGGACAGGGTATAACAATGAGCAGTTCTTC
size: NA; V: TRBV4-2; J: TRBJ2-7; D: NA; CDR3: CASSQGGPRRYEQYF; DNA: TGTGCCAGCAGCCAAGGAGGACCAAGGCGCTACGAGCAGTACTTC
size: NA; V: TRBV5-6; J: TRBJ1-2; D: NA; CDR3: CASSPRGGDYYGYTF; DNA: TGTGCCAGCAGCCCCCGTGGAGGGGATTATTATGGCTACACCTTC
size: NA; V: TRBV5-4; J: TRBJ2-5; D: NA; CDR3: CASSSPRGPVETQYF; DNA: TGTGCCAGCAGCTCGCCTCGGGGGCCGGTAGAGACCCAGTACTTC
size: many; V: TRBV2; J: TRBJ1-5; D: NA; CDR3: CASSDEGVGNQPQHF; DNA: TGTGCCAGCAGTGATGAGGGCGTCGGCAATCAGCCCCAGCATTTT
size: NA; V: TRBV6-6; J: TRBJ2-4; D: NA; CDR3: CASSWSLAKNIQYF; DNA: TGTGCCAGCAGTTGGTCGCTAGCCAAAAACATTCAGTACTTC
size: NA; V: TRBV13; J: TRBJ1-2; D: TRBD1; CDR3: CASSLRGRGYTF; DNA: TGTGCCAGCAGCCTCAGGGGGCGCGGCTACACCTTC
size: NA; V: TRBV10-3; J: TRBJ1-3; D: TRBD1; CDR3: CASSAGTAVNTIYF; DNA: TGTGCCAGCAGTGCCGGGACAGCGGTAAACACCATATATTTT
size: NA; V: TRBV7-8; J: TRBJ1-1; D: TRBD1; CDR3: CASSLEGQGDTEAFF; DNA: TGTGCCAGCAGCTTAGAGGGACAGGGAGACACTGAAGCTTTCTTT
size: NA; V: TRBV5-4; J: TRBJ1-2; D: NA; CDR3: CASSFTGQNYGYTF; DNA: TGTGCCAGCAGCTTTACAGGGCAAAACTATGGCTACACCTTC
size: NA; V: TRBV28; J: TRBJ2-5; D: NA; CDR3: CASTGSPQETQYF; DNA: TGTGCCAGCACCGGGAGCCCCCAAGAGACCCAGTACTTC
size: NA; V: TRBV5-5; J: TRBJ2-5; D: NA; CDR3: CASSFRPSQETQYF; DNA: TGTGCCAGCAGCTTTCGACCGAGCCAAGAGACCCAGTACTTC
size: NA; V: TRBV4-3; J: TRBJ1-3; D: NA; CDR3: CASSQEGGAWGNTIYF; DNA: TGCGCCAGCAGCCAAGAGGGGGGCGCTTGGGGAAACACCATATATTTT
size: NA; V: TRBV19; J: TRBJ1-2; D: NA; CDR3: CASSYGPGEFTF; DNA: TGTGCCAGTAGCTACGGACCAGGGGAGTTCACCTTC
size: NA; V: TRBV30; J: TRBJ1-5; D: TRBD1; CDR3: CAWSEGTANQPQHF; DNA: TGTGCCTGGAGTGAAGGGACAGCCAATCAGCCCCAGCATTTT
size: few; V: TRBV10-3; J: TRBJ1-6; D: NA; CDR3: CAISESRGGGSPLHF; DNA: TGTGCCATCAGTGAGTCAAGGGGAGGGGGTTCACCCCTCCACTTT
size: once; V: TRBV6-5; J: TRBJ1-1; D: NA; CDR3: CASRTAREGTEAFF; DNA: TGTGCCAGCAGAACCGCGAGGGAGGGCACTGAAGCTTTCTTT
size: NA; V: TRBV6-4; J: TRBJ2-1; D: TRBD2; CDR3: CASSDLAGEYNEQFF; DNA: TGTGCCAGCAGTGACTTAGCGGGGGAATACAATGAGCAGTTCTTC
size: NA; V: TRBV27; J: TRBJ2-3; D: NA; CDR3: CASSLRGGSGRTDTQYF; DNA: TGTGCCAGCAGTCTCCGGGGAGGAAGCGGACGCACAGATACGCAGTATTTT
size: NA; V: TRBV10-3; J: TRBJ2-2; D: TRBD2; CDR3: CAISGAGAHTGELFF; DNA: TGTGCCATCAGTGGAGCGGGAGCGCACACCGGGGAGCTGTTTTTT
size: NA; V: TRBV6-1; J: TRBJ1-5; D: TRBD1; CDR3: CASSVRTGVQPQHF; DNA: TGTGCCAGCAGTGTTCGGACAGGGGTTCAGCCCCAGCATTTT
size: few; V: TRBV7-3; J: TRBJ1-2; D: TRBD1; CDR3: CASSLTGTGAGGYTF; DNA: TGTGCCAGCAGCTTAACTGGGACAGGGGCGGGAGGCTACACCTTC
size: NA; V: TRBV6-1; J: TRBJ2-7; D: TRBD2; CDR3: CASSAAGGKDEQYF; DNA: TGTGCCAGCAGTGCGGCGGGGGGGAAGGACGAGCAGTACTTC